One T cell receptor beta chain is described in this entry. This clonotype was recorded many times. This receptor's antigen is unknown. Base qualities are missing; no much larger clone stands one base away. These data are taken from a study of human T cells and chemical hapten exposure (dated by TCRdb to the early 2020s). In terms of the full investigation: For sensitization, 2% DPC in acetone was applied to a 2 cm by 2 cm area of upper inner arm skin. Blood was sampled from patients pre-sensitization (week 0) and at 2, 6 and about 24 weeks after DPC sensitization. Alopecia areata with under or over 50% scalp involvement, alopecia totalis and alopecia universalis were represented in the patient cohort, which was mostly female. This study followed changes in the peripheral blood TCR repertoire in vivo during primary and secondary sensitization of alopecia patients to the hapten diphenylcyclopropenone (DPC). Some 29 alopecia patients gave blood for TCR sequencing at one to four time points (pre-sensitization, 2, 6 and 24 weeks). Patch testing on the upper back used Finn chambers containing 0.01% DPC, with scoring done after 6 days according to International Contact Dermatitis Research Group standards. Weekly therapeutic DPC doses were additionally applied to the scalp of patients throughout the roughly 23-week study period. Libraries were pooled for sequencing, and variation in per-sample TCR yields was attributed mainly to small differences in library volumes within the pool. Here is what the overall study found, with its caveats: Patch test score was positively correlated with the number of PT1 expanded TCRs, with significance at thresholds 8, 16 and 32 but not at 4. Expanded TCRs formed significantly more large CDR3 similarity clusters than pre-sensitization or healthy control sets, consistent with antigen-driven responses. Repeated subsampling changed both the strength of the expansion versus patch-test correlation and the threshold at which the correlation became significant. No change with DPC sensitization was found in the number of TCRs above 1 in 1000 frequency, and no evidence of global repertoire structure alterations was found. Because all patients had alopecia, a presumed autoimmune disease, the immune response of the patients might differ from that of healthy individuals.

To prepare the library, RACE was applied. Sequencing was performed on a NextSeq 500. During library preparation, unique molecular identifiers were attached to individual cDNA molecules so that TCRs could be counted in a quantitative, reproducible way. For every blood RNA sample, sequencing covered both the TCR alpha and TCR beta chains. The paper's data handling went like this. A median of around 96,000 TCRs per sample was observed, with a range of about 20,000 to 700,000. The Decombinator software suite was used to annotate the V, J and CDR3 of the TCR reads. For the PS versus PT1 abundance plots, all samples were subsampled to the same number of TCRs (28,000). Expanded TCRs were defined as absent before sensitization and observed at least eight times at the 2-week time point. TCRdb reworked the public reads: Q25 trimming with fastp, MiXCR clone assembly, productive beta chains retained. For every CDR3 protein sequence, its rows merge into one entry that carries the most common genes and DNA. Clone size and V and J calls follow TCRdb, not the original study. The table for this sample lists around 330,000 distinct CDR3 sequences; around 5% of them were counted only once. The ten biggest clones cover about 8.2% of the sample.

The time point label, as the study defines it: pre-sensitization, week 0. The intended sense of this specimen's treatment or condition label: therapeutic diphenylcyclopropenone sensitization with weekly scalp DPC. At each patch-test visit, blood was drawn before the patch test was applied. Eligible patients were aged 18 to 70, diagnosed with alopecia, deemed suitable for DPC therapy, and excluded if pregnant. Total RNA was extracted from unfractionated whole blood collected in Tempus Blood RNA tubes. The germline V gene gives CDR1 as SGHAT and CDR2 as FQNNGV. The CDR3 runs 15 amino acids, cysteine and phenylalanine included. The read is trimmed to its CDR3 DNA, 45 bases read in frame from base 1. Trimming costs V 3 bases and J 5 bases, and their ends lie 16 bases apart.

The V and J genes are TRBV11-2 and TRBJ1-1, with TRBD1 tentatively as D gene (6 bases match). This TCR came from a woman aged 18-35 years with alopecia areata. Some clones in this sample may be carry-over from other donors' samples. The starting material was whole blood, obtained in connection with sensitization to the hapten diphenylcyclopropenone (DPC). The DNA sequence is TGTGCCAGCAGCTTCGCGTTCGGAGGGGGAACTGAAGCTTTCTTT. It codes for CASSFAFGGGTEAFF.